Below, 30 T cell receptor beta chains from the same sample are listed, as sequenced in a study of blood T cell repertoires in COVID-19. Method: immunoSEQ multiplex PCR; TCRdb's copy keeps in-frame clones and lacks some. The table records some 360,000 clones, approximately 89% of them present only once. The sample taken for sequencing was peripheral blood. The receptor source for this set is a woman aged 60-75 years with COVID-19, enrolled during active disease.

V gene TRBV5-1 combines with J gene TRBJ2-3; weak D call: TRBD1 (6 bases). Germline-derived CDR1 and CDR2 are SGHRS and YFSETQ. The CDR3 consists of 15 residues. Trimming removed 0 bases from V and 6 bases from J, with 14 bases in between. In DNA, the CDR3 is TGCGCCAGCAGCTTGGGACAGGCCCGGGCGGATACGCAGTATTTT. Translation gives CASSLGQARADTQYF.

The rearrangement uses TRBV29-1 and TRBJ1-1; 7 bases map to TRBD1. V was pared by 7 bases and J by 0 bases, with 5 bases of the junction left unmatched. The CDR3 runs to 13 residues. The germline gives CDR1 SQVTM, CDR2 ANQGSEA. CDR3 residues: CSGKTGMNTEAFF. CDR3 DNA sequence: TGCAGCGGTAAGACAGGGATGAACACTGAAGCTTTCTTT.

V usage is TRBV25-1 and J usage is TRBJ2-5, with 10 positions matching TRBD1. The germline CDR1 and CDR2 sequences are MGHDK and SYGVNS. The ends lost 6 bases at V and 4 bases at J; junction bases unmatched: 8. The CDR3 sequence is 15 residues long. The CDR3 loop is CASSADRGLGETQYF. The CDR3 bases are TGTGCCAGCAGCGCCGACAGGGGGCTAGGAGAGACCCAGTACTTC. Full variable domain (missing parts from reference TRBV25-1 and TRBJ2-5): EADIYQTPRYLVIGTGKKITLECSQTMGHDKMYWYQQDPGMELHLIHYSYGVNSTEKGDLSSESTVSRIRTEHFPLTLESARPSHTSQYLCASSADRGLGETQYFGPGTRLLVL.

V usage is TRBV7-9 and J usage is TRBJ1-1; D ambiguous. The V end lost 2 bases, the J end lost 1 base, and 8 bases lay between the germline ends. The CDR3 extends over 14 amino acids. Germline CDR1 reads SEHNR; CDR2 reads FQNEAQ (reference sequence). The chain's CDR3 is CASSLWRENTEAFF. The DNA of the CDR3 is TGTGCCAGCAGCTTATGGCGGGAGAACACTGAAGCTTTCTTT.

The CDR3 region is CASSYATSGNSYEQYF. The CDR3, as DNA: TGTGCCAGCAGTTACGCGACTAGCGGGAACTCCTACGAGCAGTACTTC. The rearrangement joins TRBV6-6 to TRBJ2-7, with 11 bases matching TRBD2. This CDR3 is built from 16 residues. J lost 0 bases, V lost 2 bases, and 3 bases had no gene match. CDR1 is MNHNY, CDR2 SVGAGI, per germline (reference sequence).

In DNA form, the CDR3 reads TGTGCTAGTGGTTTGAGGGGGGGGTTACGCGACACTGAAGCTTTCTTT. Residues: CASGLRGGLRDTEAFF. This chain uses TRBV12-5 with TRBJ1-1, with D perhaps TRBD1 (6 bases). Germline CDR1 reads LGHNT; CDR2 reads FRNRAP. V lost 2 bases to trimming and J lost 3 bases, with 16 bases between them. The CDR3 totals 16 residues.

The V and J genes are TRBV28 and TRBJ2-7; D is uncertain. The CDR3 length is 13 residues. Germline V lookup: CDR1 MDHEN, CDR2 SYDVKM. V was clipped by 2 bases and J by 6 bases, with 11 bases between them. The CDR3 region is CASSLGLPSEQYF. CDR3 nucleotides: TGTGCCAGCAGTTTAGGGCTTCCCTCCGAGCAGTACTTC.

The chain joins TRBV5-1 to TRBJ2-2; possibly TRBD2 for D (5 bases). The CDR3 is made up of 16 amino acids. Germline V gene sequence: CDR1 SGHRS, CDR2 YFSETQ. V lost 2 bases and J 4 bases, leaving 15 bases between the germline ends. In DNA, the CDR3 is TGCGCCAGCAGCTTAACTCCTGGAGGAATCACCGGGGAGCTGTTTTTT. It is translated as CASSLTPGGITGELFF.

The CDR3: CASSIGRGGSYEQYF. CDR3 nucleotide sequence: TGTGCCAGTAGTATTGGGCGCGGGGGATCCTACGAGCAGTACTTC. The chain uses TRBV19 and TRBJ2-7, with TRBD2 matching over 7 bases. The ends lost 3 bases at V and 1 base at J; junction bases unmatched: 6. The CDR3 sequence is 15 residues long. Germline V gene sequence: CDR1 LNHDA, CDR2 SQIVND (reference sequence).

The CDR3 is CASSPGTGNEKLFF. For the CDR3, the DNA is TGTGCCAGCAGCCCCGGGACAGGGAATGAAAAACTGTTTTTT. V gene TRBV11-2 combines with J gene TRBJ1-4; TRBD1 matches at 9 bases. Germline values: CDR1 SGHAT, CDR2 FQNNGV. J lost 5 bases, V lost 5 bases, and 3 bases had no gene match. The CDR3 contains 14 residues.

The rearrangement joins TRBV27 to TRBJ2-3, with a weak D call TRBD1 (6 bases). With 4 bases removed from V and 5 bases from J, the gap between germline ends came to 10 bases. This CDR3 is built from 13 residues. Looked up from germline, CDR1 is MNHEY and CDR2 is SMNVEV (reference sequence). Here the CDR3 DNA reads TGTGCCAGCAGTTGGGCCAGGGGAGATACGCAGTATTTT. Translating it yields CASSWARGDTQYF.

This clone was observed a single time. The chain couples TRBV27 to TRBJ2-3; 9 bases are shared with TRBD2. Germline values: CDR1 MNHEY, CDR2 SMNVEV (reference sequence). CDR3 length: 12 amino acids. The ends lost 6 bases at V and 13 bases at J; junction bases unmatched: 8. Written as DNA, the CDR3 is TGTGCCAGCAGAGGAGCTAGCGGGACTAAGTATTTT. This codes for CASRGASGTKYF.

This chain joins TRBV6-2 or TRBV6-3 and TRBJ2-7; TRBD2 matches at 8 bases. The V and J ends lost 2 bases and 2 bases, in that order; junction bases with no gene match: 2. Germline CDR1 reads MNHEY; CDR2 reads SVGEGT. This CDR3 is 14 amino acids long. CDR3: CASSYPGLAYEQYF. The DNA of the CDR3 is TGTGCCAGCAGTTACCCGGGACTAGCCTACGAGCAGTACTTC.

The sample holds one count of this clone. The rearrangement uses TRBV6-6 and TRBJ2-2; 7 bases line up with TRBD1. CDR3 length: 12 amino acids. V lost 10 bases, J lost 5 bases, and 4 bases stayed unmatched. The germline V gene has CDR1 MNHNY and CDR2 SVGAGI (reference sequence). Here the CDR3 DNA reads TGTGCCACCGACAGGGCAACCGGGGAGCTGTTTTTT. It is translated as CATDRATGELFF.

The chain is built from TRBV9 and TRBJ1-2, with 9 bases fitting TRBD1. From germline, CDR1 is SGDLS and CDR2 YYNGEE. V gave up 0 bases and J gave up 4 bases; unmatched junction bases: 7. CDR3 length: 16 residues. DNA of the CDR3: TGTGCCAGCAGCGTAGCCCGGGACAGGGCGGGCTATGGCTACACCTTC. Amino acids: CASSVARDRAGYGYTF.

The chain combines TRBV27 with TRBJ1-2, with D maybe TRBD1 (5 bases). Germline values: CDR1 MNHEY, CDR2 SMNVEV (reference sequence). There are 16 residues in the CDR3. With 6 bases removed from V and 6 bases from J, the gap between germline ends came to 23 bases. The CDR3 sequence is CASRETGTRPRNGYTF. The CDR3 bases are TGTGCCAGCAGGGAAACCGGGACTCGCCCCCGAAATGGCTACACCTTC.

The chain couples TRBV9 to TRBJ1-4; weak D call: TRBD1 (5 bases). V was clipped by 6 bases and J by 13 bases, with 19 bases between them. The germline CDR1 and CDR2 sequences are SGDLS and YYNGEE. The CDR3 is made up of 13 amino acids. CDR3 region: CASNPSGGRALFF. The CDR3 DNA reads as TGTGCCAGCAACCCTTCCGGGGGAAGGGCACTGTTTTTT.

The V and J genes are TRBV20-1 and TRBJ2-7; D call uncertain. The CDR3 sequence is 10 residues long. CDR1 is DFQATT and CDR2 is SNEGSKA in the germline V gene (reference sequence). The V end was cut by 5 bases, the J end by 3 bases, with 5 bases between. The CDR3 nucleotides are TGCAGTGCTTCCTACTACGAGCAGTACTTC. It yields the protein CSASYYEQYF.

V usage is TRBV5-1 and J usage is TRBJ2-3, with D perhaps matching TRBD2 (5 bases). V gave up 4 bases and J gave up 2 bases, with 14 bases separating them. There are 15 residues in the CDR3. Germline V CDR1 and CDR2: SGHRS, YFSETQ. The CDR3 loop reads CASSTSREATDTQYF. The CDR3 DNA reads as TGCGCCAGCAGCACGAGTCGGGAAGCCACAGATACGCAGTATTTT.

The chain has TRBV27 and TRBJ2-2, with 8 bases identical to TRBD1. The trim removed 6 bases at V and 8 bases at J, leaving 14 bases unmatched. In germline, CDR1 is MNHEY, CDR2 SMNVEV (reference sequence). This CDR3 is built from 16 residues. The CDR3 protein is CASSLIPTGVDGELFF. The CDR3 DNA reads TGTGCCAGCAGCCTTATCCCGACAGGGGTAGATGGGGAGCTGTTTTTT.

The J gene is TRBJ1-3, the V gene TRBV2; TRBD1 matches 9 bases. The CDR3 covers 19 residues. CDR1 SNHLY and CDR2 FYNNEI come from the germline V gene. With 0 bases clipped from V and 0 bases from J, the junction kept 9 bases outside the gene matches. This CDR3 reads CASSEAGTGSPNSGNTIYF. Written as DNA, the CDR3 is TGTGCCAGCAGTGAAGCGGGGACAGGGTCCCCCAACTCTGGAAACACCATATATTTT.

In nucleotides, the CDR3 is TGTGCCAGCAGCGAGCCGGGAGACACTTTCTTT. Its translation: CASSEPGDTFF. The chain couples TRBV3-1 (or the pseudogene TRBV3-2) to TRBJ1-1; the D is unclear. From germline, CDR1 is LGHDT and CDR2 YNNKEL (reference sequence). The V end was cut by 5 bases, the J end by 12 bases, with 13 bases between. This CDR3 is 11 amino acids long.

CDR3 amino acids: CASSTTGVYEQYF. CDR3 nucleotide sequence: TGTGCCAGTAGTACGACAGGGGTATACGAGCAGTACTTC. V usage is TRBV19 and J usage is TRBJ2-7; 8 nucleotides agree with TRBD1. CDR1 and CDR2 from the germline V gene are LNHDA and SQIVND (reference sequence). CDR3 length: 13 residues. V trimming: 4 bases; J trimming: 4 bases; junction bases outside the gene matches: 3.

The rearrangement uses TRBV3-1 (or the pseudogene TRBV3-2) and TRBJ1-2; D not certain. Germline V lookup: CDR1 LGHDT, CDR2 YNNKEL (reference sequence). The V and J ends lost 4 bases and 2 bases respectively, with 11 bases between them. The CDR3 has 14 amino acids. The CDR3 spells CASSRRSQNYGYTF. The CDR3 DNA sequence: TGTGCCAGCAGCCGTAGATCCCAAAACTATGGCTACACCTTC.

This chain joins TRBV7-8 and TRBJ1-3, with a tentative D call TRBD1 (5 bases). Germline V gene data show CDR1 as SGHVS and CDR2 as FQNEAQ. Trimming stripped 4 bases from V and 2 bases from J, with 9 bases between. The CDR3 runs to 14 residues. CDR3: CASSSRVTGNTIYF. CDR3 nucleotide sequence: TGTGCCAGCAGCTCCAGGGTAACTGGAAACACCATATATTTT.

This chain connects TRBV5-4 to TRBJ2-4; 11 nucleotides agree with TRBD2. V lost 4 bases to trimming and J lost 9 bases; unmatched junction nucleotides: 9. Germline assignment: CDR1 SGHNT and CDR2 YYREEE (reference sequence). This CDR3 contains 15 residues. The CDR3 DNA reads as TGTGCCAGCAGCCGGGCTAGCGGGGGGCCGATCATTCAGTACTTC. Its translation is CASSRASGGPIIQYF. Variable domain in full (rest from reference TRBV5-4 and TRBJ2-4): ETGVTQSPTHLIKTRGQQVTLRCSSQSGHNTVSWYQQALGQGPQFIFQYYREEENGRGNFPPRFSGLQFPNYSSELNVNALELDDSALYLCASSRASGGPIIQYFGAGTRLSVL.

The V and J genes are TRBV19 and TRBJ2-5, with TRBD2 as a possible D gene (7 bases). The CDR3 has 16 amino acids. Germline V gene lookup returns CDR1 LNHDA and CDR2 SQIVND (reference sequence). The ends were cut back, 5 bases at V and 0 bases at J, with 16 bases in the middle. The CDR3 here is CASSWRGGTYQETQYF. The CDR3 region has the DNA TGTGCCAGTAGTTGGAGGGGGGGGACGTACCAAGAGACCCAGTACTTC. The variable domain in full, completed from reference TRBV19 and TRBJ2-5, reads DGGITQSPKYLFRKEGQNVTLSCEQNLNHDAMYWYRQDPGQGLRLIYYSQIVNDFQKGDIAEGYSVSREKKESFPLTVTSAQKNPTAFYLCASSWRGGTYQETQYFGPGTRLLVL.

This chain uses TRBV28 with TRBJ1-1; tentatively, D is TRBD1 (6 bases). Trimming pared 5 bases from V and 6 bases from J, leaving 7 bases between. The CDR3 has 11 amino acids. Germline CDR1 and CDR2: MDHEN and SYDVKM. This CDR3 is CASSGGPEAFF. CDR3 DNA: TGTGCCAGCAGTGGGGGCCCTGAAGCTTTCTTT.

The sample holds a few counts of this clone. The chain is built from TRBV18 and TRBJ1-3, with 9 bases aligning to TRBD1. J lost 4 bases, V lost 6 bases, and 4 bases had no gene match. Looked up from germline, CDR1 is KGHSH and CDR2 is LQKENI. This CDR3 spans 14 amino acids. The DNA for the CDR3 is TGTGCCAGCTCCGGACAGGGGTCAGGAAACACCATATATTTT. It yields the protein CASSGQGSGNTIYF.

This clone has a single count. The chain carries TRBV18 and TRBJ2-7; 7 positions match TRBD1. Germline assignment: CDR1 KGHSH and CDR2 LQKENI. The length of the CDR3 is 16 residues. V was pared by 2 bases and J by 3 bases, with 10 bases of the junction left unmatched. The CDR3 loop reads CASSPSMGTAGYEQYF. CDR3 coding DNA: TGTGCCAGCTCACCATCAATGGGGACAGCCGGCTACGAGCAGTACTTC. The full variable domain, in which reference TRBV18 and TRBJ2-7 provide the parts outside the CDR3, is NAGVMQNPRHLVRRRGQEARLRCSPMKGHSHVYWYRQLPEEGLKFMVYLQKENIIDESGMPKERFSAEFPKEGPSILRIQQVVRGDSAAYFCASSPSMGTAGYEQYFGPGTRLTVT.